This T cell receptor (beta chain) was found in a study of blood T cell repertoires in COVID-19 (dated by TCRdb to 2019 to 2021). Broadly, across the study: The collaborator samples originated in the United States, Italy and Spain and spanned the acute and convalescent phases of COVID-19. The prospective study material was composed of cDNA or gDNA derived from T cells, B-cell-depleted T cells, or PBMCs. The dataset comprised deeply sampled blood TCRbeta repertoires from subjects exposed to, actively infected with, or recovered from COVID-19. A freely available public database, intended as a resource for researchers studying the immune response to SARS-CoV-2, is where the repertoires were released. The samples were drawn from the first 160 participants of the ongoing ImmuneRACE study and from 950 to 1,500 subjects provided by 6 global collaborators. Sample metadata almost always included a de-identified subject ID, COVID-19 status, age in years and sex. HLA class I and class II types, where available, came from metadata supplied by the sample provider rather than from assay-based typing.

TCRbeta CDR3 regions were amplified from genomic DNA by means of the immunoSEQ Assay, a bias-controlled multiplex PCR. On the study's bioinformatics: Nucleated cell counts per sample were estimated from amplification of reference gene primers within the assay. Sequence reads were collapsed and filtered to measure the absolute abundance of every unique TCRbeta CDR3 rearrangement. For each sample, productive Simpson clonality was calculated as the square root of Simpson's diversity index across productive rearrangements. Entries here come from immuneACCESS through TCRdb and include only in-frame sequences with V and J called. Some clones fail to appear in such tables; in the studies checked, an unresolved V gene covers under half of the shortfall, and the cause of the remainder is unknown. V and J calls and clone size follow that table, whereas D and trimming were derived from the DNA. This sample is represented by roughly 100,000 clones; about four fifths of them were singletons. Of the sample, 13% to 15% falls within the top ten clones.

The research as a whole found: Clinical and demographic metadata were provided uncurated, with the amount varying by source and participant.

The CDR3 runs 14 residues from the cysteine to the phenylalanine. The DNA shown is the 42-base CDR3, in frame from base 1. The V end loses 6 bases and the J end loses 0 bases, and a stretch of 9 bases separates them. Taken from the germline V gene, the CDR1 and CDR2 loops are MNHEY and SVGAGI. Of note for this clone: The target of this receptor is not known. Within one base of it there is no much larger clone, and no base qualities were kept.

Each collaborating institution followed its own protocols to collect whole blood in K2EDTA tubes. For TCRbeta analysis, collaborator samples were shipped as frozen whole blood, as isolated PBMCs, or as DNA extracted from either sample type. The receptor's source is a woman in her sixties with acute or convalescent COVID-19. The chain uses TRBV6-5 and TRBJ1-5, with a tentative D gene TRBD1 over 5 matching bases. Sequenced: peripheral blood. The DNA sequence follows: TGTGCCAGCAGGCGGGGGGATAGCAATCAGCCCCAGCATTTT. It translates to CASRRGDSNQPQHF.